This is a list of T cell receptor beta chains from one sample in a study of cytomegalovirus exposure and HLA in healthy donors. Using immunoSEQ multiplex PCR, the repertoire was profiled, and TCRdb retains in-frame clones only, with some absent. The table lists under 90,000 clones. The sequenced material came from PBMCs. The receptor set was obtained from a man aged 50 to 60 in good health and CMV-seropositive. CDR3s include the opening cysteine and the closing phenylalanine or tryptophan. The order of the fields is V gene, D gene, J gene, CDR3 DNA, CDR3 protein. The D gene is left open where the match is weak.

V gene: TRBV7-2; D gene: -; J gene: TRBJ2-1; CDR3 DNA: TGTGCCAGCAGCCCGCAGGGGAATGAGCAGTTCTTC; CDR3 protein: CASSPQGNEQFF
V gene: TRBV18; D gene: -; J gene: TRBJ1-2; CDR3 DNA: TGTGCCAGCTCTCGCGAGGGGACTTTTAACTATGGCTACACCTTC; CDR3 protein: CASSREGTFNYGYTF
V gene: TRBV4-3; D gene: TRBD1; J gene: TRBJ2-1; CDR3 DNA: TGCGCCAGCAGCCAAGGGGACAGTTCAGGCTATGAGCAGTTCTTC; CDR3 protein: CASSQGDSSGYEQFF
V gene: TRBV18; D gene: TRBD1; J gene: TRBJ1-1; CDR3 DNA: TGTGCCAGCTCACCCGATAGACAGGGTATTGGAGCTGAAGCTTTCTTT; CDR3 protein: CASSPDRQGIGAEAFF
V gene: TRBV10-3; D gene: -; J gene: TRBJ1-2; CDR3 DNA: TGTGCCATCAGTGGCCTGGTGAGCACTAACGGCTACACCTTC; CDR3 protein: CAISGLVSTNGYTF
V gene: TRBV19; D gene: -; J gene: TRBJ1-2; CDR3 DNA: TGTGCCAGTAGTATCCACAGGGCTGGCTACACCTTC; CDR3 protein: CASSIHRAGYTF
V gene: TRBV9; D gene: -; J gene: TRBJ1-1; CDR3 DNA: TGTGCCAGCAGCATTTCCGGGGTAATGAACACTGAAGCTTTCTTT; CDR3 protein: CASSISGVMNTEAFF
V gene: TRBV5-1; D gene: TRBD2; J gene: TRBJ2-1; CDR3 DNA: TGCGCCAGCAGCCGCCCAGGGAGGGCCACCGACAATGAGCAGTTCTTC; CDR3 protein: CASSRPGRATDNEQFF
V gene: TRBV4-3; D gene: -; J gene: TRBJ1-5; CDR3 DNA: TGCGCCAGCAGCCAAGATCGGGATTTGCCCCAGCATTTT; CDR3 protein: CASSQDRDLPQHF
V gene: TRBV9; D gene: -; J gene: TRBJ2-1; CDR3 DNA: TGTGCCAGCAGCGTAGGGGCCCGCGCCTACAATGAGCAGTTCTTC; CDR3 protein: CASSVGARAYNEQFF
V gene: TRBV10-3; D gene: -; J gene: TRBJ2-2; CDR3 DNA: TGTGCCATCAGTGATATAGCGAACACCGGGGAGCTGTTTTTT; CDR3 protein: CAISDIANTGELFF
V gene: TRBV30; D gene: -; J gene: TRBJ2-5; CDR3 DNA: TGTGCCTGGAAACGGGGGCAAGAGACCCAGTACTTC; CDR3 protein: CAWKRGQETQYF
V gene: TRBV7-2; D gene: -; J gene: TRBJ2-3; CDR3 DNA: TGTGCCAGCAGCTTAGAGCACGGAGATACGCAGTATTTT; CDR3 protein: CASSLEHGDTQYF
V gene: TRBV30; D gene: -; J gene: TRBJ2-1; CDR3 DNA: TGTGCCTGGACCCCCGGAAACAGTGACAATGAGCAGTTCTTC; CDR3 protein: CAWTPGNSDNEQFF
V gene: TRBV9; D gene: -; J gene: TRBJ1-3; CDR3 DNA: TGTGCCAGCAGCGTAGGCGTCAACTCTGGAAACACCATATATTTT; CDR3 protein: CASSVGVNSGNTIYF
V gene: TRBV29-1; D gene: -; J gene: TRBJ2-1; CDR3 DNA: TGCAGCGTTAATAGCGGTCCTTCCTACAATGAGCAGTTCTTC; CDR3 protein: CSVNSGPSYNEQFF
V gene: TRBV2; D gene: TRBD1; J gene: TRBJ1-2; CDR3 DNA: TGTGCCAGCAGCCCAAGGACAGGTGGAGACTATGGCTACACCTTC; CDR3 protein: CASSPRTGGDYGYTF
V gene: TRBV5-1; D gene: -; J gene: TRBJ2-1; CDR3 DNA: TGCGCCAGCAGTCTTTTCTCTGTCAATGAGCAGTTCTTC; CDR3 protein: CASSLFSVNEQFF
V gene: TRBV30; D gene: TRBD1; J gene: TRBJ1-5; CDR3 DNA: TGTGCCTGGACTCTGGGACAGGCGCCCTATAGCAATCAGCCCCAGCATTTT; CDR3 protein: CAWTLGQAPYSNQPQHF
V gene: TRBV5-1; D gene: -; J gene: TRBJ2-5; CDR3 DNA: TGCGCCAGCAGCTCCGGTTGGATAGCGCAAGAGACCCAGTACTTC; CDR3 protein: CASSSGWIAQETQYF
V gene: TRBV18; D gene: -; J gene: TRBJ2-1; CDR3 DNA: TGTGCCAGCTCACCACCGGGGGCCGGGTACAATGAGCAGTTCTTC; CDR3 protein: CASSPPGAGYNEQFF
V gene: TRBV9; D gene: TRBD2; J gene: TRBJ2-3; CDR3 DNA: TGTGCCAGCGCCGCGGGGGGAGATACGCAGTATTTT; CDR3 protein: CASAAGGDTQYF
V gene: TRBV18; D gene: -; J gene: TRBJ2-7; CDR3 DNA: TGTGCCAGCTCCCTCCCGGGGAGCTCCTACGAGCAGTACTTC; CDR3 protein: CASSLPGSSYEQYF
V gene: TRBV7-2; D gene: -; J gene: TRBJ1-3; CDR3 DNA: TGTGCCAGCAGCCAGGACAGCTCTGGAAACACCATATATTTT; CDR3 protein: CASSQDSSGNTIYF
V gene: TRBV7-8; D gene: TRBD1; J gene: TRBJ1-2; CDR3 DNA: TGTGCCAGCAGCTTAGGTGACAGGGCAATATATGGCTACACCTTC; CDR3 protein: CASSLGDRAIYGYTF
V gene: TRBV28; D gene: TRBD1; J gene: TRBJ1-1; CDR3 DNA: TGTGCCAGCAGTGGACAGGGGGGAGGTACTGAAGCTTTCTTT; CDR3 protein: CASSGQGGGTEAFF
V gene: TRBV4-3; D gene: -; J gene: TRBJ2-2; CDR3 DNA: TGCGCCAGCAGCCAAGATCGAAGGAGGTTTGGGGCCGGGGAGCTGTTTTTT; CDR3 protein: CASSQDRRRFGAGELFF
V gene: TRBV4-2; D gene: TRBD1; J gene: TRBJ1-1; CDR3 DNA: TGTGCCAGCAGCCAAGATCCGACAGGGGGATACACTGAAGCTTTCTTT; CDR3 protein: CASSQDPTGGYTEAFF
V gene: TRBV11-1; D gene: -; J gene: TRBJ1-1; CDR3 DNA: TGTGCCAGCAGCTTACAGGGATTATGGGCTAACACTGAAGCTTTCTTT; CDR3 protein: CASSLQGLWANTEAFF
V gene: TRBV5-4; D gene: TRBD1; J gene: TRBJ2-3; CDR3 DNA: TGTGCCAGCAGCTTACAGGGGGCGAGGGATACGCAGTATTTT; CDR3 protein: CASSLQGARDTQYF
V gene: TRBV7-3; D gene: -; J gene: TRBJ2-3; CDR3 DNA: TGTGCCAGCAGCTTAGGACTCGGGACTCCAGCAGATACGCAGTATTTT; CDR3 protein: CASSLGLGTPADTQYF
V gene: TRBV4-3; D gene: -; J gene: TRBJ1-1; CDR3 DNA: TGCGCCAGCAGCCAATCCCCCAAAACCGCAGGCTCTGAAGCTTTCTTT; CDR3 protein: CASSQSPKTAGSEAFF
V gene: TRBV12-5; D gene: -; J gene: TRBJ2-3; CDR3 DNA: TGTGCTAGTGCCGCCTCGAGGTTTGATACGCAGTATTTT; CDR3 protein: CASAASRFDTQYF
V gene: TRBV6-5; D gene: -; J gene: TRBJ2-7; CDR3 DNA: TGTGCCAGCAGCCCTCGACTCGCCTACGAGCAGTACTTC; CDR3 protein: CASSPRLAYEQYF
V gene: TRBV6-6; D gene: TRBD1; J gene: TRBJ1-1; CDR3 DNA: TGTGCCAGCAGTTCTACGACAGGGTTTGCTGAAGCTTTCTTT; CDR3 protein: CASSSTTGFAEAFF
V gene: TRBV28; D gene: TRBD1; J gene: TRBJ2-7; CDR3 DNA: TGTGCCAGCACCATGTCAGGGGGCGACGAGCAGTACTTC; CDR3 protein: CASTMSGGDEQYF